This T cell receptor beta chain was profiled in a study of breast tumors, draining lymph nodes, adjacent tissues. Concerning this clonotype itself: As yet, its antigen is unknown.

TCRdb used MiXCR to reprocess the multiplex PCR reads, holding one entry per CDR3 protein. The sample gives about 80,000 distinct CDR3 sequences, about 21% of which show up once; around 2.5% is in the top ten. Regarding the study as a whole: The data were judged consistent with most tumor T cells coming from lymph node and expanding in tumor. Luminal-like breast cancer showed significantly higher tumor–nontumor repertoire similarity than basal-like. Tumor TCR diversity was below lymph nodes but above nontumor tissue.

Axillary draining lymph nodes of breast cancer patients supplied the node samples. From germline, CDR1 is MDHEN and CDR2 SYDVKM. V lost 6 bases and J 5 bases, leaving 17 bases between the germline ends. The CDR3 extends over 15 amino acids. The V call is TRBV28, the J call TRBJ1-5; possibly TRBD1 for D (5 bases). Sequencing was performed on axillary lymph node tissue. This TCR derives from a female donor with breast cancer. Some clones in this sample may be carry-over from other donors' samples. CDR3 in amino acids: CASSIGAGRDQPQHF. The CDR3 DNA is TGTGCCAGCAGCATTGGGGCAGGGAGGGATCAGCCCCAGCATTTT.